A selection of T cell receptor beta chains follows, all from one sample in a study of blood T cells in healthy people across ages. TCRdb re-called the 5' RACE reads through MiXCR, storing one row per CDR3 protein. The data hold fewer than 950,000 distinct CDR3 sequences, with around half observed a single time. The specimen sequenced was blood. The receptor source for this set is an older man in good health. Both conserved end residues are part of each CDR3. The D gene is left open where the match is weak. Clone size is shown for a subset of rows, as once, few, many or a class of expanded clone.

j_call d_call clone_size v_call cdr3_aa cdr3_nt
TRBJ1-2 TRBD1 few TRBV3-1 CASSHADRNYGYTF TGTGCCAGCAGCCATGCGGACAGGAACTATGGCTACACCTTC
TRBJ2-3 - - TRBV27 CASGSSTDTQYF TGTGCCAGCGGCTCTAGCACAGATACGCAGTATTTT
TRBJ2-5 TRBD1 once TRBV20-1 CSAIGDRQETQYF TGCAGTGCTATAGGGGACAGACAAGAGACCCAGTACTTC
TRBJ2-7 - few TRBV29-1 CSVGSGSSYEQYF TGCAGCGTTGGCAGCGGGTCATCCTACGAGCAGTACTTC
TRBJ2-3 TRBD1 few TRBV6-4 CASSPGQATTDTQYF TGTGCCAGCAGTCCGGGACAGGCGACCACAGATACGCAGTATTTT
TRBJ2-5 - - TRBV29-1 CSVDSPSREQYF TGCAGCGTTGATTCCCCCAGTAGGGAGCAGTACTTC
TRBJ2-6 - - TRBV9 CASSGVGAGANVLTF TGTGCCAGCAGCGGAGTGGGGGCTGGGGCCAACGTCCTGACTTTC
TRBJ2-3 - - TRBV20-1 CSAPPAGITDTQYF TGCAGTGCCCCCCCGGCGGGTATCACAGATACGCAGTATTTT
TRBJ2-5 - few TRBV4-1 CASSQTLGRRETQYF TGCGCCAGCAGCCAAACCCTAGGGAGGAGGGAGACCCAGTACTTC
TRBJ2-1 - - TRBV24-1 CATSDLQGSRGNEQFF TGTGCCACCAGTGATTTGCAAGGGTCCCGGGGCAATGAGCAGTTCTTC
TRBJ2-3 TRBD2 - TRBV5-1 CASSLVGPSGKHRYAYF TGCGCCAGCAGCTTGGTGGGGCCTAGCGGGAAGCACAGATACGCGTATTTT
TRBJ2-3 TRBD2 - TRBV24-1 CATSDLGTSGYPDTQYF TGTGCCACCAGTGATTTGGGGACTAGCGGGTACCCAGATACGCAGTATTTT
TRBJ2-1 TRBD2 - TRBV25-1 CASIGGLAENNEQFF TGTGCCAGCATCGGGGGACTAGCGGAAAACAATGAGCAGTTCTTC
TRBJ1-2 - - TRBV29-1 CSVEDNAYYGYTF TGCAGCGTTGAAGATAACGCATACTATGGCTACACCTTC
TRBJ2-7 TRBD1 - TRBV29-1 CSVLDRGLEQYF TGCAGCGTTTTGGACAGGGGACTTGAGCAGTACTTC
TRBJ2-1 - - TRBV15 CATSREAAPDEQFF TGTGCCACCAGCAGAGAGGCCGCTCCCGATGAGCAGTTCTTC
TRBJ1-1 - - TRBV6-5 CASSSASKAFF TGTGCCAGCAGTTCCGCCTCTAAAGCTTTCTTT
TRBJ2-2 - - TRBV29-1 CGVDQGSNTGELFF TGCGGCGTCGACCAGGGATCAAACACCGGGGAGCTGTTTTTT
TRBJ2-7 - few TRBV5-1 CASSLVPGQIYEQYF TGCGCCAGCAGCTTGGTTCCCGGACAGATATACGAGCAGTACTTC
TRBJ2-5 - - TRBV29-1 CSVDGTYNEQYF TGCAGCGTTGACGGGACCTACAATGAGCAGTACTTC
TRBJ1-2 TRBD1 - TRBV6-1 CASSSGQGPHGYTF TGTGCCAGCAGCTCAGGACAGGGACCTCATGGCTACACCTTC
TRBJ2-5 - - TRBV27 CASRAAPAMAQYF TGTGCCAGCAGAGCGGCGCCCGCGATGGCCCAGTACTTC
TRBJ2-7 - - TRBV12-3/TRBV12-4 CASSRSGAAYEQYF TGTGCCAGCAGCCGGTCGGGGGCAGCCTACGAGCAGTACTTC
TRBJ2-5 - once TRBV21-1 CASRQGGCKETQYF TGTGCCAGCAGACAGGGGGGTTGTAAGGAGACCCAGTACTTC
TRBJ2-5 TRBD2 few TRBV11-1 CASSLARLAGGQETQYF TGTGCCAGCAGCTTAGCTCGACTAGCGGGAGGTCAAGAGACCCAGTACTTC
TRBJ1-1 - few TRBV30 CAWSEGAEAFF TGTGCCTGGAGTGAGGGAGCTGAAGCTTTCTTT
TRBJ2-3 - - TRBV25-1 CAVGGPGGDTQYF TGTGCCGTCGGGGGCCCAGGTGGCGATACGCAGTATTTT
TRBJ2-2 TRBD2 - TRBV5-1 CASSVPGLAGSGELFF TGCGCCAGCAGCGTTCCGGGACTAGCGGGTTCCGGGGAGCTGTTTTTT
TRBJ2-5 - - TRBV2 CASSEDGETQYF TGTGCCAGCAGTGAAGATGGGGAGACCCAGTACTTC
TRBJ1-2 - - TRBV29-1 CSVQELGGSYGYTF TGCAGCGTTCAAGAATTGGGTGGGAGCTATGGCTACACCTTC
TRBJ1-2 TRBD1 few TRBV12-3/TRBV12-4 CASSLGRVGTDGYTF TGTGCCAGCAGTTTAGGGCGGGTAGGGACAGATGGCTACACCTTC
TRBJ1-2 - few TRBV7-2 CASSLGTVGYGYTF TGTGCCAGCAGCTTAGGGACAGTGGGTTATGGCTACACCTTC
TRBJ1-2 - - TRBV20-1 CSANWGVYGYTF TGCAGTGCTAACTGGGGGGTCTATGGCTACACCTTC
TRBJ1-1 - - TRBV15 CATSREEGVLAFF TGTGCCACCAGCAGAGAAGAGGGTGTACTGGCTTTCTTT